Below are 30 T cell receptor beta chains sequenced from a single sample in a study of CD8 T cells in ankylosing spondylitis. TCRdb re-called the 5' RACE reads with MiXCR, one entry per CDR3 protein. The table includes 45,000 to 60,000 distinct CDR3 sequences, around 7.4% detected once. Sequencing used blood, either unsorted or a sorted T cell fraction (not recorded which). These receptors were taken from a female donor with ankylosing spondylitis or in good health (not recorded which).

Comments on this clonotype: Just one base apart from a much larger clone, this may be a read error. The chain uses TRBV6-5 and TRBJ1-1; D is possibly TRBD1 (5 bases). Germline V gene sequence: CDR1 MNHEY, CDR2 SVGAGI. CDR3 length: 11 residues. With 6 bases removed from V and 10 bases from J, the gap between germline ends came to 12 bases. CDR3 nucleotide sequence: TGTGCCAGCAGCGCCCGGACAAGAGCTTTCTTT. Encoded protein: CASSARTRAFF.

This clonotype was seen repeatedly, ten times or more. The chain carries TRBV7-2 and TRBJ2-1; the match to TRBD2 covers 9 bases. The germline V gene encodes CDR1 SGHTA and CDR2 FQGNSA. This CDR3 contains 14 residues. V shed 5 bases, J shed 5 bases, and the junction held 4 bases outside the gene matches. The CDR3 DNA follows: TGTGCCAGCAGCCTTAGCGGGGGCCACAATGAGCAGTTCTTC. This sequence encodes CASSLSGGHNEQFF.

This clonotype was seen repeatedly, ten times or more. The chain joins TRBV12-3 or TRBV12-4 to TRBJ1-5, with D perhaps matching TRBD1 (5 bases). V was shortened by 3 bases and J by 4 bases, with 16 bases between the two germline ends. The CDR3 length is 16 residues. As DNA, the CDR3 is TGTGCCAGCAGTTTGGGGGGAAAGAGGAGGAATCAGCCCCAGCATTTT. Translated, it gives CASSLGGKRRNQPQHF.

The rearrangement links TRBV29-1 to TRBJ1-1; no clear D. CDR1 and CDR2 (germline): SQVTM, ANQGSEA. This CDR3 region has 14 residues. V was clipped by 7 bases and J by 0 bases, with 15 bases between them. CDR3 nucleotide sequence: TGCAGCGGCCGAATCAGGAACATGAACACTGAAGCTTTCTTT. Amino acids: CSGRIRNMNTEAFF.

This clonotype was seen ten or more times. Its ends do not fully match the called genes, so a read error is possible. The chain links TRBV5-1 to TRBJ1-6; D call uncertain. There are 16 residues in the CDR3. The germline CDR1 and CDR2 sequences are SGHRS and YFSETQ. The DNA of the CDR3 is TGCGCCAGCAGCTTGTATGAGGGAGTTGGGAATTCCCCCCTCCACTTT. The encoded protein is CASSLYEGVGNSPLHF.

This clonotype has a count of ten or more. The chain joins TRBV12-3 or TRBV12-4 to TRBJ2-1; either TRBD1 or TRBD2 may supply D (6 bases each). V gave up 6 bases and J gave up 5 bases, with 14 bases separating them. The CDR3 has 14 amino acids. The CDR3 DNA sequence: TGTGCCAGCAGCAGAGGCGGGACAAACAATGAGCAGTTCTTC. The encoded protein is CASSRGGTNNEQFF.

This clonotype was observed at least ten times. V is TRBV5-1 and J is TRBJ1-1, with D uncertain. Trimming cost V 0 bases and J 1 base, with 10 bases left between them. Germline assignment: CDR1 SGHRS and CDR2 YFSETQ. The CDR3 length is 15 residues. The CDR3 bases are TGCGCCAGCAGCTTGGGTCCGGGTTCGAACACTGAAGCTTTCTTT. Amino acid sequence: CASSLGPGSNTEAFF.

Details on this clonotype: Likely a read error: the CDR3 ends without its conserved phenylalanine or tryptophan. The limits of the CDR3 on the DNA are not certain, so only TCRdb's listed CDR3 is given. The CDR3 loop is CATSSPNSGNTTYC. The chain uses TRBV15 and TRBJ1-3; the DNA was not used to check the table's D call, TRBD1. Germline CDR1 LNHNV, CDR2 YYDKDF (reference sequence). The length of the CDR3 is 14 amino acids, counting both ends.

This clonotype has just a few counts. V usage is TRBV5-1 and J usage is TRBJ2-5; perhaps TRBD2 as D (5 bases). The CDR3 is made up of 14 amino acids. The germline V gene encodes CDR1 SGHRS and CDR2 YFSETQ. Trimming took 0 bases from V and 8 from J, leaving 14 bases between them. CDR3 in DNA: TGCGCCAGCAGCTTGGCCGAGGGAAGGAGAACCCAGTACTTC. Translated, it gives CASSLAEGRRTQYF.

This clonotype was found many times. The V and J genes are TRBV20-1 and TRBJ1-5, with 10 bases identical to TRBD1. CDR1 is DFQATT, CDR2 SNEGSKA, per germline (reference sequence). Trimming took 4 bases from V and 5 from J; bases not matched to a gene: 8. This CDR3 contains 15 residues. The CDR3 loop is CSATRTGTGDQPQHF. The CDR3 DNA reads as TGCAGTGCTACGCGAACAGGGACAGGGGATCAGCCCCAGCATTTT.

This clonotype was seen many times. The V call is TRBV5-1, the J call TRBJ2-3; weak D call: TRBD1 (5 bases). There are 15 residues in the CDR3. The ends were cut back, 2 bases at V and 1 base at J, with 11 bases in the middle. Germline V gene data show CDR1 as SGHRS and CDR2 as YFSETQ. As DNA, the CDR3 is TGCGCCAGCAGCTTCCCTTCGACAGGCACAGATACGCAGTATTTT. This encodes CASSFPSTGTDTQYF.

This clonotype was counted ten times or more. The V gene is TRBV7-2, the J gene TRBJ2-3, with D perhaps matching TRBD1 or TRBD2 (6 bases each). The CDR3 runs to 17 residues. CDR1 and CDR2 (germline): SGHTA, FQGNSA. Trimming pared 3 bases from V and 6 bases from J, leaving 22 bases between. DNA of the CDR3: TGTGCCAGCAGCTTCTCGGGGCTCGGGGGCCAAGGCGATACGCAGTATTTT. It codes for CASSFSGLGGQGDTQYF.

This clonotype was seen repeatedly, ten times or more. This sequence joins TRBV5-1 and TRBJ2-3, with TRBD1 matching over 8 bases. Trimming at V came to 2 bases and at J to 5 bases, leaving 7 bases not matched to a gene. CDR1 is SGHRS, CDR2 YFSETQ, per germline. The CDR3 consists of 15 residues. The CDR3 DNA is TGCGCCAGCAGCTTTGGACAGGGAGCCGGAGATACGCAGTATTTT. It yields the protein CASSFGQGAGDTQYF.

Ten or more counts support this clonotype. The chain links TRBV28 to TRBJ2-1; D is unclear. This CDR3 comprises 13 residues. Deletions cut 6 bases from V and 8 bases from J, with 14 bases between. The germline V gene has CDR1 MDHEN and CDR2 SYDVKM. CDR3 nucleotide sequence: TGTGCCAGCAGCCCCAGCCTTTTGGATGAGCAGTTCTTC. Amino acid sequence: CASSPSLLDEQFF.

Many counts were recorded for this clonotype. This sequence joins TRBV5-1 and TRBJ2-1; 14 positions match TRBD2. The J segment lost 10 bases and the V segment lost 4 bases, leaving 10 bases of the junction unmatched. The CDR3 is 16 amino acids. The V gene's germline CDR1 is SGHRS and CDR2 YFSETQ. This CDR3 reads CASSEGRLAGGREQFF. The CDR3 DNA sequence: TGCGCCAGCAGCGAGGGGCGACTAGCGGGGGGGCGCGAGCAGTTCTTC.

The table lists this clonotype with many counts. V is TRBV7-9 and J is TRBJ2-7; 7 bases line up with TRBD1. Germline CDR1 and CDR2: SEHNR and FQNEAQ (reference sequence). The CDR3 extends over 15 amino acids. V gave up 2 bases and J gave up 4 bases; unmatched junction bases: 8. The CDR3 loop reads CASSLPTGVGYEQYF. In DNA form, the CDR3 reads TGTGCCAGCAGCTTACCAACAGGGGTGGGATACGAGCAGTACTTC.

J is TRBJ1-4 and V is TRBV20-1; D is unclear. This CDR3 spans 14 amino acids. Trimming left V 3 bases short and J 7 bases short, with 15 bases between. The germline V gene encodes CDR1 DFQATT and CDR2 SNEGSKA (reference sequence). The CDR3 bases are TGCAGTGCTAGGCTGACGGGAGAGATTGAAAAACTGTTTTTT. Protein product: CSARLTGEIEKLFF.

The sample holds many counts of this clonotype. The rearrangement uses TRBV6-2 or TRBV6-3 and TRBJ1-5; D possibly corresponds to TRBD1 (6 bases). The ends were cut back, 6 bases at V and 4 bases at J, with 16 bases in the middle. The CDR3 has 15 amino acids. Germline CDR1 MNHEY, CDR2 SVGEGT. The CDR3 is CASRTGQMFNQPQHF. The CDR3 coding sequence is TGTGCCAGCAGGACCGGACAGATGTTTAATCAGCCCCAGCATTTT.

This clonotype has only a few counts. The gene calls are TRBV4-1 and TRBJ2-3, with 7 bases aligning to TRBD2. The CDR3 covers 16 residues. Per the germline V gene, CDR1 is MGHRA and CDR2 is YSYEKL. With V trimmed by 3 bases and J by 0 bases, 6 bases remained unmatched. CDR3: CASSQGWGGSTDTQYF. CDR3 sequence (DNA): TGCGCCAGCAGCCAGGGTTGGGGGGGTAGCACAGATACGCAGTATTTT.

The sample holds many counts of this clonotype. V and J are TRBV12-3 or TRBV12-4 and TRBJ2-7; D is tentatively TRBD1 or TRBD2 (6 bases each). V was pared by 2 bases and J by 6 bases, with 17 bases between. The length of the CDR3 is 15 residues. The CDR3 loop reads CASSLLGGARVEQYF. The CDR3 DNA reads TGTGCCAGCAGTTTACTCGGGGGCGCTAGGGTCGAGCAGTACTTC.

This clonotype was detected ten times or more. CDR3 region: CASSPRTGGGDTQYF. CDR3 nucleotide sequence: TGTGCCAGCAGTCCAAGGACTGGTGGAGGCGATACGCAGTATTTT. The rearrangement uses TRBV2 and TRBJ2-3; a possible D gene is TRBD2 (5 bases). Between the trimmed V and J ends, which lost 5 bases and 6 bases, there was a span of 18 bases. CDR1 SNHLY and CDR2 FYNNEI come from the germline V gene. This CDR3 contains 15 residues.

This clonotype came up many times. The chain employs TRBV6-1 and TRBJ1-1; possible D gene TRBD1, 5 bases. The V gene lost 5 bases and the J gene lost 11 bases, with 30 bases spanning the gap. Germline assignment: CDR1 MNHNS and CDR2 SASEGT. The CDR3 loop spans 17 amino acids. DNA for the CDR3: TGTGCCAGCAGTCCCTCCTGGGTGATGATACAGGAGAAGTGGGCTTTCTTT. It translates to CASSPSWVMIQEKWAFF.

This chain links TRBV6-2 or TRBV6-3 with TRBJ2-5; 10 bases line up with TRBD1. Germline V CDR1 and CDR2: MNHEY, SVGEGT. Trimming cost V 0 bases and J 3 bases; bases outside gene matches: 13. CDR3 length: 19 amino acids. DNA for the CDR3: TGTGCCAGCAGTTACTCGATTCTTCCGAGACAGGGGGCTAAAGAGACCCAGTACTTC. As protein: CASSYSILPRQGAKETQYF.

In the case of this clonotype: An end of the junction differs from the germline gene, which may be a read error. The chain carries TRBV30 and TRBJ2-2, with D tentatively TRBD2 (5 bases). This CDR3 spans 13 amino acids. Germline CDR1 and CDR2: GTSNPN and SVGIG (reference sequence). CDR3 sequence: CAFDLDRPGERFF. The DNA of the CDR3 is TGTGCCTTCGATTTGGATAGGCCCGGGGAGCGGTTTTTT.

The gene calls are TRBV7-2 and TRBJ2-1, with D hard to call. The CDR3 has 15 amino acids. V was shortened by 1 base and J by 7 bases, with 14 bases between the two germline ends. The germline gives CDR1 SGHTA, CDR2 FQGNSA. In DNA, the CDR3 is TGTGCCAGCAGCTTAGTTGGTCCTATACTTAATGAGCAGTTCTTC. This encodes CASSLVGPILNEQFF.

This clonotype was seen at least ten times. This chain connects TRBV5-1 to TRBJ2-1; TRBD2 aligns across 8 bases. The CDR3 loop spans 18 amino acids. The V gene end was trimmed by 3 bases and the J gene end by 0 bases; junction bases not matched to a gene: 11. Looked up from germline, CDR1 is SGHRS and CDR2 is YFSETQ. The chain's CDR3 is CASSWGLVSSTSYNEQFF. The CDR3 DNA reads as TGCGCCAGCAGCTGGGGACTAGTAAGTAGTACCTCCTACAATGAGCAGTTCTTC.

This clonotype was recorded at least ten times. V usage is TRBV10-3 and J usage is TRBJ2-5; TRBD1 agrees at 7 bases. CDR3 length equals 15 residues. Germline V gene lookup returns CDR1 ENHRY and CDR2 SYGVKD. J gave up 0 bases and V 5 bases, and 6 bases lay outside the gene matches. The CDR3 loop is CAISPLTGNQETQYF. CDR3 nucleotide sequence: TGTGCCATCAGTCCCCTGACAGGGAACCAAGAGACCCAGTACTTC.

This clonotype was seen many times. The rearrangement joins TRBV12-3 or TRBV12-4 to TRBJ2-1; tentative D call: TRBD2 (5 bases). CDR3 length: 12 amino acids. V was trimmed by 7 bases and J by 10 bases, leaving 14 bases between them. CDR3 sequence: CASTSGGREQFF. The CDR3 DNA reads TGTGCCAGCACCTCGGGTGGGAGAGAGCAGTTCTTC.

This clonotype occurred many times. The CDR3 DNA follows: TGTGCCAGCAGCTCATTCATGAACACTGAAGCTTTCTTT. This gives the protein CASSSFMNTEAFF. The chain has TRBV7-2 and TRBJ1-1, with D unclear. The V end was cut by 4 bases, the J end by 0 bases, with 6 bases between. The CDR3 runs to 13 residues. CDR1 is SGHTA and CDR2 is FQGNSA in the germline V gene.

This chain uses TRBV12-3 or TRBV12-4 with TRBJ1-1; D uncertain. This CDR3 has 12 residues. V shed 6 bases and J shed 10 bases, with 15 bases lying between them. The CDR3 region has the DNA TGTGCCAGCAGCCCCCTAGGGATCGGAGCTTTCTTT. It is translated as CASSPLGIGAFF.